This entry features one TCR beta chain sequence. Its specificity is not known. This entry is derived from a study of vaccination effects on CD4 cells after COVID-19. Study-wide background: About 1.8 million PBMC were seeded per well and grown in the presence of 10 IU/ml IL-2 and 8.5 to 10 ug/ml peptides. Notes on the study in general: The study got few convalescent patients and did not collect any early post-infection timepoints. Clones that were induced by infection or by vaccine showed marked contraction late after vaccination.

The CDR3 is 16 amino acids. Trimming took off 0 bases at V and 4 bases at J, with 13 bases between the two ends. The germline V gene encodes CDR1 MNHNS and CDR2 SASEGT. TCRdb's table, derived via immunoSEQ multiplex PCR, lists solely in-frame clones and lacks some. The table lists tens of thousands of clones, approximately 71% of them singletons. An approximately 10-day culture period preceded the isolation of CD4+ T cells. This specimen consisted of CD4+ T cells from PBMCs cultured without peptide, obtained before COVID-19 vaccination. The rearrangement uses TRBV6-1 and TRBJ2-1, with D possibly being TRBD1 (5 bases). This TCR derives from a human donor who received a COVID-19 vaccine. For the CDR3, the DNA is TGTGCCAGCAGTGAAGCGGCGAGACAGACGTACAATGAGCAGTTCTTC. It yields the protein CASSEAARQTYNEQFF.